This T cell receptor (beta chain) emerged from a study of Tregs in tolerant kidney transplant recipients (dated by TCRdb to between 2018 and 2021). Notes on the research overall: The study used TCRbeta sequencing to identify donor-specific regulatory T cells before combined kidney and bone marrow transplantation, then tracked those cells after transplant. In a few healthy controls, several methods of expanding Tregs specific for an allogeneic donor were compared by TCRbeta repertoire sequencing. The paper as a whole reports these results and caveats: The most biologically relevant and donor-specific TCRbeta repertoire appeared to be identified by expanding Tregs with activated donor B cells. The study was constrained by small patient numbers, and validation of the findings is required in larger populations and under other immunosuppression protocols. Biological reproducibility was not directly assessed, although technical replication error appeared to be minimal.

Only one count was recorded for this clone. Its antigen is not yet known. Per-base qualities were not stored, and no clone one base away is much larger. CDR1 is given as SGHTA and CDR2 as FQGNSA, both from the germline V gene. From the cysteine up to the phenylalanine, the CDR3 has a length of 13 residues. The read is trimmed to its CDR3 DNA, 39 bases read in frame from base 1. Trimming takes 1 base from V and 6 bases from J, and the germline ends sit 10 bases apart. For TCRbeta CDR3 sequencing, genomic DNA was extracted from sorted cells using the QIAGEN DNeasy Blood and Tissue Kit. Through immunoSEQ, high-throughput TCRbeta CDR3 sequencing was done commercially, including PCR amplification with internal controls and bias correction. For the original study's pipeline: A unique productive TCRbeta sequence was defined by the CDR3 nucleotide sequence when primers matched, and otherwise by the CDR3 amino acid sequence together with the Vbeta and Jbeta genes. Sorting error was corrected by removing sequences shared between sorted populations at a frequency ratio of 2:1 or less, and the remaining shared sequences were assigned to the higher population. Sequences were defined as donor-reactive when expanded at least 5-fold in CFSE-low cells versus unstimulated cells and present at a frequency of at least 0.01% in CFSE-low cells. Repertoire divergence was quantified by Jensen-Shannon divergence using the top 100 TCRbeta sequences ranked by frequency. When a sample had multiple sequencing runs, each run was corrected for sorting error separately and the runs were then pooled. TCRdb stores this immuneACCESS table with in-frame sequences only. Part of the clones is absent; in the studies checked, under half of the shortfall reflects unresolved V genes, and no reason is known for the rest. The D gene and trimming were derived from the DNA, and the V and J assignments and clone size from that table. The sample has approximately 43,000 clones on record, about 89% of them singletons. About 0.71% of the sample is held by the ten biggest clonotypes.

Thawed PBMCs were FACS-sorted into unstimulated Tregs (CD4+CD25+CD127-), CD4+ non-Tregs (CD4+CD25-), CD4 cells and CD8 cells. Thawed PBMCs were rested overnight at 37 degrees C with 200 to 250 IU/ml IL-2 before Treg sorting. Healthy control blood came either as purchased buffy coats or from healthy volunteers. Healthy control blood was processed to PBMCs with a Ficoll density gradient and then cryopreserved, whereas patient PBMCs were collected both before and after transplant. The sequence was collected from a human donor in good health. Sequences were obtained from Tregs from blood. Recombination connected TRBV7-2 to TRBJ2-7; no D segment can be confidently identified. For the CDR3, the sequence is CASSLDGGLEQYF. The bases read TGTGCCAGCAGCTTAGACGGTGGGCTCGAGCAGTACTTC.